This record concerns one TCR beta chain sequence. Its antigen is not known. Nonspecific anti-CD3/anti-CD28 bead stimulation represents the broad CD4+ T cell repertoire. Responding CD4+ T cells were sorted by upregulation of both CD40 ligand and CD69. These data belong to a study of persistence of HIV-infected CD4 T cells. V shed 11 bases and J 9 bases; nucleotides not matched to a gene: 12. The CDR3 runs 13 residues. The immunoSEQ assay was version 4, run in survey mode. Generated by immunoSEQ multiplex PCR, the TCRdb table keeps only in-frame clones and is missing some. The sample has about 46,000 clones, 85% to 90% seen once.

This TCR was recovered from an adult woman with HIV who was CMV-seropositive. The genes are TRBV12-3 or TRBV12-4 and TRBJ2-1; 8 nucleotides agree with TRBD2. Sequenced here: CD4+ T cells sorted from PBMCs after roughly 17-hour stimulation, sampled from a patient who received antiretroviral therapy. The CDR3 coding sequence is TGTGCCTCAGGGCTATTGGCGGGAGGTGAGCAGTTCTTC. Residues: CASGLLAGGEQFF.